This T cell receptor beta chain originates from a study of cytomegalovirus exposure and HLA in healthy donors. This PCR relied on a set of 60 Vbeta primers and 13 Jbeta primers. TCRdb keeps only in-frame clones here, not all; method: immunoSEQ multiplex PCR. The sample carries some 150,000 clones, less than 85% recorded once. CDR3 length: 13 amino acids. Looked up from germline, CDR1 is MDHEN and CDR2 is SYDVKM. Trimming cost V 7 bases and J 0 bases; bases outside gene matches: 2. General observations from the study: Within the data, a cluster of highly shared sequence variants was likely a sequencing artifact. What a later analysis reportedly showed was that an Asian-associated ancestry cluster had fewer N-insertions than the roughly 670-donor mean.

This clone showed up just a few times. Antigen unknown. Though probably carrying unrecorded immune exposures, donors were nominally healthy at sampling. The clonotype was recovered from a male donor in good health and CMV-seronegative. The chain links TRBV28 to TRBJ1-1; TRBD1 agrees at 7 bases. The sequencing sample was made of PBMCs. CDR3 in DNA: TGTGCCAGCAACGACAGGGTGAACACTGAAGCTTTCTTT. This sequence encodes CASNDRVNTEAFF.